The next 9 T cell receptor beta chains were all read from a single sample in a study of radiotherapy plus CTLA-4 blockade in lung cancer. The repertoire was sequenced with immunoSEQ multiplex PCR; TCRdb's copy has only in-frame clones and lacks some. The repertoire holds some 67,000 clones, with approximately 79% as singletons. The sample here was peripheral blood, taken from a patient treated with radiotherapy plus ipilimumab. The source of these receptors is a human donor with non-small cell lung cancer whose response to radiotherapy plus ipilimumab could not be evaluated. Some clones in this sample may be carry-over from other donors' samples.

This clone has more than one count but fewer than ten. The rearrangement joins TRBV29-1 to TRBJ2-3, with D perhaps TRBD2 (5 bases). CDR1 and CDR2 from the germline V gene are SQVTM and ANQGSEA. This CDR3 has 13 amino acids. The V end lost 7 bases, the J end lost 0 bases, and 11 bases lay between the germline ends. The DNA for the CDR3 is TGCAGCGGGGCCCCGGGAAGCACAGATACGCAGTATTTT. Its protein product is CSGAPGSTDTQYF.

The chain employs TRBV5-4 and TRBJ2-7; no definite D call. The CDR3 is 14 amino acids. Germline values: CDR1 SGHNT, CDR2 YYREEE (reference sequence). Trimming stripped 4 bases from V and 1 base from J, with 12 bases between. CDR3: CASSLPESSYEQYF. CDR3 DNA: TGTGCCAGCAGCCTCCCGGAGTCTTCCTACGAGCAGTACTTC. The whole variable domain, remainder taken from reference TRBV5-4 and TRBJ2-7, is ETGVTQSPTHLIKTRGQQVTLRCSSQSGHNTVSWYQQALGQGPQFIFQYYREEENGRGNFPPRFSGLQFPNYSSELNVNALELDDSALYLCASSLPESSYEQYFGPGTRLTVT.

V usage is TRBV6-1 and J usage is TRBJ2-5; 7 bases map to TRBD1. With V trimmed by 5 bases and J by 5 bases, 11 bases remained unmatched. From germline, CDR1 is MNHNS and CDR2 SASEGT. CDR3 length: 15 residues. CDR3 in DNA: TGTGCCAGCAGTCCCATGGGACAGCCCCGGGAGACCCAGTACTTC. Its translation: CASSPMGQPRETQYF.

The chain combines TRBV15 with TRBJ1-5; D call uncertain. This CDR3 region has 17 residues. The germline V gene has CDR1 LNHNV and CDR2 YYDKDF (reference sequence). Trimming removed 4 bases from V and 6 bases from J, with 22 bases in between. In DNA, the CDR3 is TGTGCCACCAGCATGAACACAGCTCGGCGGGGAGGTCAGCCCCAGCATTTT. Its translation is CATSMNTARRGGQPQHF. Full variable domain (missing parts from reference TRBV15 and TRBJ1-5): DAMVIQNPRYQVTQFGKPVTLSCSQTLNHNVMYWYQQKSSQAPKLLFHYYDKDFNNEADTPDNFQSRRPNTSFCFLDIRSPGLGDTAMYLCATSMNTARRGGQPQHFGDGTRLSIL.

In the case of this clone: An end of the junction differs from the germline gene, which may be a read error. This chain links TRBV7-7 with TRBJ2-7; 8 bases match TRBD1. Germline loops: CDR1 SSHAT, CDR2 FNYEAQ (reference sequence). The CDR3 consists of 14 residues. The DNA of the CDR3 is TGTGCTAGCAGCCCAAGGACAGGGACCTACGAGCAGTACTTC. Translating it yields CASSPRTGTYEQYF.

This rearrangement joins TRBV5-4 to TRBJ2-7; the match to TRBD2 covers 10 bases. Trimming at V came to 3 bases and at J to 2 bases, leaving 5 bases not matched to a gene. Per the germline V gene, CDR1 is SGHNT and CDR2 is YYREEE (reference sequence). The CDR3 extends over 15 amino acids. CDR3 residues: CASSSLAGGTYEQYF. CDR3 nucleotide sequence: TGTGCCAGCAGCTCGTTAGCGGGGGGAACCTACGAGCAGTACTTC.

This CDR3 is CASSLSSYEQYF. CDR3 DNA: TGTGCCAGCAGCCTAAGCTCCTACGAGCAGTACTTC. The chain uses TRBV13 and TRBJ2-7; D is unresolved. CDR1 is PRHDT, CDR2 FYEKMQ, per germline (reference sequence). V lost 5 bases, J lost 0 bases, and 5 bases lay in between. The CDR3 length is 12 residues. The variable domain in full, with the rest retrieved from reference TRBV13 and TRBJ2-7, is AAGVIQSPRHLIKEKRETATLKCYPIPRHDTVYWYQQGPGQDPQFLISFYEKMQSDKGSIPDRFSAQQFSDYHSELNMSSLELGDSALYFCASSLSSYEQYFGPGTRLTVT.

CDR3 sequence reads: CASTPGTSGNEQYF. The DNA of the CDR3 is TGTGCCAGCACCCCCGGGACTAGCGGTAACGAGCAGTACTTC. The genes are TRBV27 and TRBJ2-5; TRBD2 matches 11 bases. With the DNA end fitting TRBJ2-7 better, the J assignment may be wrong. CDR3 length: 14 amino acids. Germline V gives CDR1 MNHEY, CDR2 SMNVEV (reference sequence).

This chain uses TRBV7-9 with TRBJ2-1; 8 bases match TRBD2. CDR3 length: 15 residues. Trimming removed 5 bases from V and 5 bases from J; junction bases left unmatched: 8. Germline V gene lookup returns CDR1 SEHNR and CDR2 FQNEAQ (reference sequence). The CDR3 coding sequence is TGTGCCAGCAGCGCCGGGGGGGGCTCAAACAATGAGCAGTTCTTC. Amino acid sequence: CASSAGGGSNNEQFF.